This T cell receptor (beta chain) came from a study of T cells after yellow fever vaccination. Whole-study context: Fractions low in cell number were prepared with SMART-Seq v4 Ultra Low Input. Points from the study as a whole: Post-booster repertoires again held most primary-vaccination clones (around 95% CD4, over 80% CD8). Abundant clonotypes from the bulk population could get into FACS-sorted repertoires as contaminants.

This clonotype was found many times. Its antigen is unidentified. 5'RACE template switching generated TCR cDNA, adding a universal primer site and UMIs. Each CDR3 protein gets one entry after TCRdb re-called the 5' RACE reads with MiXCR. This sample has roughly 320,000 distinct CDR3 sequences, with 9.5% to 12% found just once. Germline-derived CDR1 and CDR2 are LGHNA and YNFKEQ. CDR3 length: 16 residues. V was pared by 0 bases and J by 2 bases, with 11 bases between. The receptor was isolated from a man between 18 and 35 years old who received the YFV17D yellow fever vaccine. The sequencing here drew on CD4+ T cells sorted from PBMCs, taken 45 days after the yellow fever booster vaccination. The chain links TRBV4-2 to TRBJ2-1; D perhaps matches TRBD2 (6 bases). CDR3 nucleotides: TGTGCCAGCAGCCAAGATTCCCCGGGAGCCTACAATGAGCAGTTCTTC. Protein: CASSQDSPGAYNEQFF.